This TCR beta chain was captured in a study of regulatory T cells in long-lasting Graves disease. Findings and limits, study-wide: Authors noted too few samples as a limitation.

The time point was: newly diagnosed GD, antithyroid drugs for less than 3 months. RNA extracted from PBMCs served as the sequencing template. Germline V CDR1 and CDR2: LNHDA, SQIVND (reference sequence). This CDR3 spans 14 amino acids. J gave up 6 bases and V 6 bases, and 9 bases lay outside the gene matches. TCR beta libraries were built with iRepertoire HTBI primers and Arm-PCR of CDR3 regions. TCRdb redid the calling of the multiplex PCR reads with MiXCR, one entry per CDR3 protein. The sample lists about 430,000 distinct CDR3 sequences, 15% occurring once. This clonotype came up a few times. Its antigen is undetermined. These data were likewise used in another study, on T cells in Graves' hyperthyroidism and ophthalmopathy. That paper states: TCR CDR3 regions were first amplified by RT-PCR with HTBI primers.

The clonotype originates from a woman in her thirties or forties with Graves disease. The rearrangement links TRBV19 to TRBJ1-2; 8 nucleotides match TRBD1. The material was peripheral blood mononuclear cells (PBMCs), obtained at new diagnosis, from a patient treated with antithyroid drugs. The CDR3 nucleotides are TGTGCCAGTAGCATGGACAGGGCAGGGGATGGCTACACCTTC. Protein: CASSMDRAGDGYTF.